These 2 T cell receptor beta chains share one sample of origin, sequenced in a study of OX40 agonist ivuxolimab in advanced cancers. The library was generated by the immunoSEQ multiplex PCR assay. TCRdb obtained this table from immuneACCESS and retained in-frame rearrangements with V and J assigned. These tables miss some clones; where compared with another copy, unresolved V genes account for less than half of the shortfall, and the remainder is unexplained. The sample table shows about 74,000 clones, and about 86% are seen once. The ten largest clonotypes hold 6.6% of the sample. Sample: CD4+ or CD8+ T cells sorted from blood, taken in a trial of the OX40 agonist ivuxolimab. The receptors derive from an adult with an advanced solid tumor such as melanoma, head and neck, liver or kidney cancer.

This clone appeared a single time. The V gene is TRBV19, the J gene TRBJ1-5; 10 bases are shared with TRBD1. CDR1 is LNHDA and CDR2 is SQIVND in the germline V gene (reference sequence). This CDR3 comprises 14 residues. V shed 7 bases, J shed 7 bases, and the junction held 7 bases outside the gene matches. This CDR3 is CASIVTGGGQPQHF. The CDR3 DNA reads as TGTGCCAGTATCGTGACAGGGGGCGGGCAGCCCCAGCATTTT. The whole variable domain, remainder taken from reference TRBV19 and TRBJ1-5, is DGGITQSPKYLFRKEGQNVTLSCEQNLNHDAMYWYRQDPGQGLRLIYYSQIVNDFQKGDIAEGYSVSREKKESFPLTVTSAQKNPTAFYLCASIVTGGGQPQHFGDGTRLSIL.

This chain uses TRBV27 with TRBJ2-2, with no clear D. CDR3 length: 14 amino acids. CDR1 and CDR2 (germline): MNHEY, SMNVEV (reference sequence). Trimming pared 7 bases from V and 1 base from J, leaving 10 bases between. The CDR3 coding sequence is TGTGCCAGCATGGTGCGGCTGAACACCGGGGAGCTGTTTTTT. Its protein product is CASMVRLNTGELFF.